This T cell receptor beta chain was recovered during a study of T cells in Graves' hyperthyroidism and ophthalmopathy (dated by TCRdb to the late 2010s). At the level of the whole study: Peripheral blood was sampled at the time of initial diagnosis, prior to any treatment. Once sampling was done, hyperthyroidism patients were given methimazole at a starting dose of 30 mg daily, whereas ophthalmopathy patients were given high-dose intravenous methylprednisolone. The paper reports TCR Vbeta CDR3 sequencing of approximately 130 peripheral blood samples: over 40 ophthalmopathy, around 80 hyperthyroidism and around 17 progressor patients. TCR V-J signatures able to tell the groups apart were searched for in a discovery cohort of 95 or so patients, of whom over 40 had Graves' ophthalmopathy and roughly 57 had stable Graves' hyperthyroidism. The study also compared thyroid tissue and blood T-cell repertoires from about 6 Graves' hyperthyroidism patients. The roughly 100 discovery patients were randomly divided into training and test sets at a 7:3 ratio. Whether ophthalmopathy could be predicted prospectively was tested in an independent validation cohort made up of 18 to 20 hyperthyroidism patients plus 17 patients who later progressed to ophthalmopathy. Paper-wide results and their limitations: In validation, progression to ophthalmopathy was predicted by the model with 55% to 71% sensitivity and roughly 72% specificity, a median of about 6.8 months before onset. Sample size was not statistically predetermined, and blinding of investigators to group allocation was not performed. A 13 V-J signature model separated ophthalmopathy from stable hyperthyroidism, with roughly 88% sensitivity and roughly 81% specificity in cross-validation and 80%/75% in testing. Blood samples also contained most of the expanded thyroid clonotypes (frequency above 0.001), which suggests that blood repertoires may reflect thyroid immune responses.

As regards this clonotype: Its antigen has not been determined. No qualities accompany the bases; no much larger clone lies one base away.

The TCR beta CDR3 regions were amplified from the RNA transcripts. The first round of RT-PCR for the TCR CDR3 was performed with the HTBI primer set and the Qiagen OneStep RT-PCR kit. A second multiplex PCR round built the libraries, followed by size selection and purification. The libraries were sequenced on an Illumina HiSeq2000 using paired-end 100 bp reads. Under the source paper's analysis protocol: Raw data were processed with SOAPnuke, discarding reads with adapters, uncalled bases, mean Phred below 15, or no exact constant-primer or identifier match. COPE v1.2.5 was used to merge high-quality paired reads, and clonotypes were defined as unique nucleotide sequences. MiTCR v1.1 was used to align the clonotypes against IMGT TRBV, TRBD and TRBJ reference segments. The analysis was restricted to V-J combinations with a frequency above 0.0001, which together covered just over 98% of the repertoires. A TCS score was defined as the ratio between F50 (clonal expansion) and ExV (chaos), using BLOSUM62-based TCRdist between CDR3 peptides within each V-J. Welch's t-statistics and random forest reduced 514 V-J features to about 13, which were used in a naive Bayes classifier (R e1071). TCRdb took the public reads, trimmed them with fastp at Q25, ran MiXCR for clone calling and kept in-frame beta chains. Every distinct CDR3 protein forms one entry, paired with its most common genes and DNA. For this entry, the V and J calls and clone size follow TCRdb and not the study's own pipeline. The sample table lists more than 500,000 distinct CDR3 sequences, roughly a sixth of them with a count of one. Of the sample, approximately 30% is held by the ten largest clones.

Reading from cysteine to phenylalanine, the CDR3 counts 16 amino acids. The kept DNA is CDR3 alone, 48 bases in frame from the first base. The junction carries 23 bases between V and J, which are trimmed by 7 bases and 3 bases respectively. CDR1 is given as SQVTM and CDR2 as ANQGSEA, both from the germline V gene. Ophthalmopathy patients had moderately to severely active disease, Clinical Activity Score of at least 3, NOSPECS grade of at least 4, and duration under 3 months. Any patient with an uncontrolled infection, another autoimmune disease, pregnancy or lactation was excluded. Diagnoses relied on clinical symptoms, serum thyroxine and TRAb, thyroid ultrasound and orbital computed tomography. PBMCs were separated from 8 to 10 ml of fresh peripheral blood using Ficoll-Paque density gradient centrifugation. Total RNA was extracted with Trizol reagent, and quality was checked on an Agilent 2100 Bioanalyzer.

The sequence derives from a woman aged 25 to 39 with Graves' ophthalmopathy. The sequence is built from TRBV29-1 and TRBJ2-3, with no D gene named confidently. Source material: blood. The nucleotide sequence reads TGCAGCGCTTTAGGTGGTTTGAGAGGCGTAACAGATACGCAGTATTTT. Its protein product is CSALGGLRGVTDTQYF.